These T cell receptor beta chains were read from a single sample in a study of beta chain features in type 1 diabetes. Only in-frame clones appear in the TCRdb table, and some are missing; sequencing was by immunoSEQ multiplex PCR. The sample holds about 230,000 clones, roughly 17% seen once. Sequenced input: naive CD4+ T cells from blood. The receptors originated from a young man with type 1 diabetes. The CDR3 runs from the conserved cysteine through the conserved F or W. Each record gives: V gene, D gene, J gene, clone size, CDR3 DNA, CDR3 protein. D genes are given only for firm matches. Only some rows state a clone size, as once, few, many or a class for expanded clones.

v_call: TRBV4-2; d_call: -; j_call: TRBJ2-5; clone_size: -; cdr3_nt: TGTGCCAGCAGCCAAGAAACGGAGACCCAGTACTTC; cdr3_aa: CASSQETETQYF
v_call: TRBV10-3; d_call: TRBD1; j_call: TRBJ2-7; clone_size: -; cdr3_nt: TGTGCCACCTCGACCGGACAGGGGTCCCACGAGCAGTACTTC; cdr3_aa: CATSTGQGSHEQYF
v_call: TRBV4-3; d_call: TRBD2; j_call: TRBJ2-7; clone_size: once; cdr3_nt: TGCGCCAGCAGCCAAGAACTAGCGGGTGGAATCTACGAGCAGTACTTC; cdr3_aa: CASSQELAGGIYEQYF
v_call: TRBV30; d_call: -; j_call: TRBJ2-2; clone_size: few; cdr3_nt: TGTGCCTGGAGTTTCTTTGGTGACTACATGCCCACCGGGGAGCTGTTTTTT; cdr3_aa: CAWSFFGDYMPTGELFF
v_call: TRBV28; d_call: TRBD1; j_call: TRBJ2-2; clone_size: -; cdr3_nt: TGTGCCAGCACCCCGCCCCGACAGGGTACAATGGCCGGGGAGCTGTTTTTT; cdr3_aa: CASTPPRQGTMAGELFF
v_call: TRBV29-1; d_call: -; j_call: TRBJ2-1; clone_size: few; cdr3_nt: TGCAGCGTTGAGGTTAGCCCCCTTCTCGACAATGAGCAGTTCTTC; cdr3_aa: CSVEVSPLLDNEQFF
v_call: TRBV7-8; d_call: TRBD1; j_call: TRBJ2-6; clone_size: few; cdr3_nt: TGTGCCAGCAGCCCTCGGACAGGGGGCATTGTGACTGGGGCCAACGTCCTGACTTTC; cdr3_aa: CASSPRTGGIVTGANVLTF
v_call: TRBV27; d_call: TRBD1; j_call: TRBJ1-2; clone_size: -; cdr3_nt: TGTGCCAGCAGAAGGACAGGGGGGCTCTATGGCTACACCTTC; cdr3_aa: CASRRTGGLYGYTF
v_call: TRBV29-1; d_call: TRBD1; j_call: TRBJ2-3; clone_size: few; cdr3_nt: TGCAGCGTTGATCGGTCACAGGGGGCGCGGACAGATACGCAGTATTTT; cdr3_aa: CSVDRSQGARTDTQYF
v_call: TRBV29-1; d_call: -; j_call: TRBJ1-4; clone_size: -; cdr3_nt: TGCAGCGTTGGAGATAATGAAAAACTGTTTTTT; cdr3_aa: CSVGDNEKLFF
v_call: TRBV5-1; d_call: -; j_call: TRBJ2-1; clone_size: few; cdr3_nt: TGCGCCAGCAGCTCCGGGTTCAATGAGCAGTTCTTC; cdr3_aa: CASSSGFNEQFF
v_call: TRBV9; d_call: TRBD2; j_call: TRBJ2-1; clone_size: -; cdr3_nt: TGTGCCAGCAGCACAACTAGCGGGAGGGCGTACAATGAGCAGTTCTTC; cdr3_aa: CASSTTSGRAYNEQFF
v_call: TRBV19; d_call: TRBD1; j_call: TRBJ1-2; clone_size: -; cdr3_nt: TGTGCCAGTAGTCAAGACAGGGTCTATGGCTACACCTTC; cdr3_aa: CASSQDRVYGYTF
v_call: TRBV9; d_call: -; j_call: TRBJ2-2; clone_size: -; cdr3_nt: TGTGCCAGCAGCGTAGACAGGTTCACCGGGGAGCTGTTTTTT; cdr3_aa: CASSVDRFTGELFF
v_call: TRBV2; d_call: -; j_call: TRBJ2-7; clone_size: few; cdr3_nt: TGTGCCAGCAGTCCAGCCGGTAGCTCCTACGAGCAGTACTTC; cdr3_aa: CASSPAGSSYEQYF
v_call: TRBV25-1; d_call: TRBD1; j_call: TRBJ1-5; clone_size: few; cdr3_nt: TGTGCCAGCAGTGGGGACAGGGGGTCTCAGCCCCAGCATTTT; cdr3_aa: CASSGDRGSQPQHF
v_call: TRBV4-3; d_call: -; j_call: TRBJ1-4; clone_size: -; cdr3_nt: TGCGCCAGCAGCCAAGATTTGAGGGTTAATGAAAAACTGTTTTTT; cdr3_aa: CASSQDLRVNEKLFF
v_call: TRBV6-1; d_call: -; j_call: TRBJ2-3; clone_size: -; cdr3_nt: TGTGCCAGCAGTGACGGGGGCGGCCGGAGGCGCACAGATACGCAGTATTTT; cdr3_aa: CASSDGGGRRRTDTQYF
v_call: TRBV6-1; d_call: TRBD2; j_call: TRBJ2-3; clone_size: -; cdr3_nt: TGTGCCAGCACTAAGCGGGAGGCGGATACGCAGTATTTT; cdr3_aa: CASTKREADTQYF
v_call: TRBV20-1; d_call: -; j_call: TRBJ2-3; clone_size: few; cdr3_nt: TGCAGTGCCCCTAGGAGGGATACGCAGTATTTT; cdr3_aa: CSAPRRDTQYF
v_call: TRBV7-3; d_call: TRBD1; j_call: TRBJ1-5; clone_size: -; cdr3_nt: TGTGCCAGCAGCCCCGGGACAGGGAGTAATCAGCCCCAGCATTTT; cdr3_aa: CASSPGTGSNQPQHF
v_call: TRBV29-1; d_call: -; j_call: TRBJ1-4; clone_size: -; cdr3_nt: TGCAGCGTTGGGCGGGCTAATGAAAAACTGTTTTTT; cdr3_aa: CSVGRANEKLFF
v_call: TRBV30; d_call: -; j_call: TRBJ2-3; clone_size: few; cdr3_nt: TGTGCCTGGAGTGTTTCAGGAGATACGCAGTATTTT; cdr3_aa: CAWSVSGDTQYF
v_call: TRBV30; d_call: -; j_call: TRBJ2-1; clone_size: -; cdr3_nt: TGTGCCTGGAGCGCATACAATGAGCAGTTCTTC; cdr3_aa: CAWSAYNEQFF
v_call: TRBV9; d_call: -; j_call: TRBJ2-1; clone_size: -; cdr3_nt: TGTGCCAGCAGCGTAGGAGGAGCGGAGAGCTCCTACAATGAGCAGTTCTTC; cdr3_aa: CASSVGGAESSYNEQFF
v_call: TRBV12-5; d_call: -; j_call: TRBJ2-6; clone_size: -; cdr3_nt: TGTGCTAGTGGTTTGAGTGGCGGGGCCTCTGGGGCCAACGTCCTGACTTTC; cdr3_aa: CASGLSGGASGANVLTF
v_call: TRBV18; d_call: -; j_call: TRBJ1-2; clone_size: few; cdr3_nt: TGTGCCAGCCTAGGAGGGGTATATGATGGCTACACCTTC; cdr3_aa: CASLGGVYDGYTF
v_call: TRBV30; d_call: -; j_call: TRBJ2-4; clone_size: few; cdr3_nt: TGTGCCTGGAGTGGAGGGCGAAACATTCAGTACTTC; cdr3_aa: CAWSGGRNIQYF
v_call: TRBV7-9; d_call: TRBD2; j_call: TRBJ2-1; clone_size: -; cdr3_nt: TGTGCCAGCAGCGGGGGACTAGCCTACAATGAGCAGTTCTTC; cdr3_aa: CASSGGLAYNEQFF
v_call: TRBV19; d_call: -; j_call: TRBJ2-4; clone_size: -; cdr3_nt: TGTGCCAGTAGGGGCGGTGACATTCAGTACTTC; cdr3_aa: CASRGGDIQYF
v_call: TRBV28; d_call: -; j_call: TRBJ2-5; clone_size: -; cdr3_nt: TGTGCCAGCGGAATCAGGCAGTCCAGCGGGGAGACCCAGTACTTC; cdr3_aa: CASGIRQSSGETQYF
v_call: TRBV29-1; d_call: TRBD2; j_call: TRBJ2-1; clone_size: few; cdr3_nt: TGCAGCGTTCGACGGACTAGCGGGAGGTCCTACAATGAGCAGTTCTTC; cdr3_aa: CSVRRTSGRSYNEQFF
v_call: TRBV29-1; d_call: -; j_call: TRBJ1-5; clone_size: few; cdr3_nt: TGCAGCGTTGGGACGCGTAATCAGCCCCAGCATTTT; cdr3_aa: CSVGTRNQPQHF
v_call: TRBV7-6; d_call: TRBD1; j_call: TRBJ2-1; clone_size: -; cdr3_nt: TGTGCCAGCAGCTCGGGACAGTCCTACAATGAGCAGTTCTTC; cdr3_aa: CASSSGQSYNEQFF
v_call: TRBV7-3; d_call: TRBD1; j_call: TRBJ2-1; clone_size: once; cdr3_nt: TGTGCCAGCAGCTTATCCCGGGCCCAGGGGGATGAGCAGTTCTTC; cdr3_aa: CASSLSRAQGDEQFF
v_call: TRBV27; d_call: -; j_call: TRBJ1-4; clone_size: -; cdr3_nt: TGTGCCAGCAGTTTACTAGCAACTAATGAAAAACTGTTTTTT; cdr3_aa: CASSLLATNEKLFF
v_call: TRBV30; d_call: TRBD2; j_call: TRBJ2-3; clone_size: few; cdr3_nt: TGTGCCTGGATGGCCCCGGGACTACCCGGAGATACGCAGTATTTT; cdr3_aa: CAWMAPGLPGDTQYF
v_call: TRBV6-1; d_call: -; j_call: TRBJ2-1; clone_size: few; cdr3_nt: TGTGCCAGCAGCCCTAAACGGGCCGAGCAGTTCTTC; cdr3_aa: CASSPKRAEQFF
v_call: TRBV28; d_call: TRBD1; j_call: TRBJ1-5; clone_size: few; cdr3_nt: TGTGCCAGCAGGGGAGGGGGCTATCAGCCCCAGCATTTT; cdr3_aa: CASRGGGYQPQHF
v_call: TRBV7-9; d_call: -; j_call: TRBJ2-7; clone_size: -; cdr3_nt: TGTGCCAGCAGCCCCCTAGCGCACTCCTACGAGCAGTACTTC; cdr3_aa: CASSPLAHSYEQYF
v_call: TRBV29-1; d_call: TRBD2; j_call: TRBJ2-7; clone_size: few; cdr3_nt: TGCAGCGCCGCACTAGCGGGAGAGGGCGAGCAGTACTTC; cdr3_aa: CSAALAGEGEQYF
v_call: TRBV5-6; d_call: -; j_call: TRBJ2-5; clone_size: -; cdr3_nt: TGTGCCAGCAGCTTGTTACGGGTCGGAGGGACCCAGTACTTC; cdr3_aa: CASSLLRVGGTQYF
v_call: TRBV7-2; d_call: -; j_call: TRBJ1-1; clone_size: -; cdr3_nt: TGTGCCAGCAGCCTCATGGCCATGAGCACTGAAGCTTTCTTT; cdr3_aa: CASSLMAMSTEAFF
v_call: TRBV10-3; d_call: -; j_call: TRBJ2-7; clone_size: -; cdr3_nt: TGTGCCATCAGTGAGACGACTCGTACCTACGAGCAGTACTTC; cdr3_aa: CAISETTRTYEQYF
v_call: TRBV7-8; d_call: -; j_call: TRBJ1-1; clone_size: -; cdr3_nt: TGTGCCAGCAGCCCCAAAATAGGGATAAATGAAGCTTTCTTT; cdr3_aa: CASSPKIGINEAFF
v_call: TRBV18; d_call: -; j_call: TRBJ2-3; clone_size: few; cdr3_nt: TGTGCCAGCTCACCGAACCTCGACGGGGACACAGATACGCAGTATTTT; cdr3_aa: CASSPNLDGDTDTQYF
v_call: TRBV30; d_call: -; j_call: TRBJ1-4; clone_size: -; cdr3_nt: TGTGCCTGGAGTGCGCAGGAAAAACTGTTTTTT; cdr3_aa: CAWSAQEKLFF
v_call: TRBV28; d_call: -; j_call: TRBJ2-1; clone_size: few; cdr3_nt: TGTGCCAGCAGTTTACATCACGGCGATGAGCAGTTCTTC; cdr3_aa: CASSLHHGDEQFF
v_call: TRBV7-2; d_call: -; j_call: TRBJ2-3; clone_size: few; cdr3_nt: TGTGCCAGCAGCTTCGCAGGGCTCACGGGGGATACGCAGTATTTT; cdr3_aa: CASSFAGLTGDTQYF
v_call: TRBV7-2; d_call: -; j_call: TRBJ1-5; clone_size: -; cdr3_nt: TGTGCCAGCAGCCTACTGGGAGGGCTTAGCAATCAGCCCCAGCATTTT; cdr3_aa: CASSLLGGLSNQPQHF
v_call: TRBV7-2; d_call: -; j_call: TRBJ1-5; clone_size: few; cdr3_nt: TGTGCCAGCAGCCCTGGGTTCAATCAGCCCCAGCATTTT; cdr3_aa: CASSPGFNQPQHF